This T cell receptor (beta chain) was retrieved from a study of blood T cell repertoires in COVID-19. Study-level background: COVID-19 samples collected from the United States, Italy and Spain covered acute and convalescent phases. PBMCs, B-cell-depleted T cells, or T cells were the source of the cDNA or gDNA that made up the material.

Trimming left V 4 bases short and J 2 bases short, with 8 bases between. CDR3 length equals 14 residues. The V gene's germline CDR1 is KGHDR and CDR2 SFDVKD. Per the study methods: Reference gene primer amplification yielded estimated nucleated cell counts. Assay: immunoSEQ multiplex PCR; the TCRdb copy retains only in-frame clones and omits some. The DNA was the basis for D and trimming; V, J and clone size are from that table. In the table there are around 68,000 clones, around 82% of which are singletons. This clonotype originated in an older man with active COVID-19. Sequenced: peripheral blood. This rearrangement joins TRBV24-1 to TRBJ2-1; possible D gene TRBD2, 5 bases. CDR3 coding DNA: TGTGCCACCAGTGACCCCGGGACCTACAATGAGCAGTTCTTC. Translating gives CATSDPGTYNEQFF.